The entry that follows covers one T cell receptor (beta chain) sequence. This entry belongs to a study of blood T cell repertoires in COVID-19. Whole-study context: PBMCs, B-cell-depleted T cells, or T cells provided the cDNA or gDNA that made up the material.

V shed 2 bases, J shed 4 bases, and the junction held 2 bases outside the gene matches. The CDR3 is made up of 15 amino acids. The germline CDR1 and CDR2 sequences are MDHEN and SYDVKM. Data came from immunoSEQ multiplex PCR; TCRdb stores just in-frame clones and leaves some out. The table has around 87,000 clones, roughly 90% seen once. The genes are TRBV28 and TRBJ1-2; 12 positions match TRBD1. This TCR was recovered from a human donor with active COVID-19. The donor label of this sample is uncertain. Sequencing used peripheral blood. CDR3 region: CASSLGTGGIYGYTF. The CDR3 region has the DNA TGTGCCAGCAGTTTAGGGACAGGGGGCATCTATGGCTACACCTTC.